These 10 T cell receptor beta chains came from one sample sequenced in a study of blood T cell repertoires in COVID-19. Sequencing used immunoSEQ multiplex PCR; TCRdb keeps in-frame clones, though not all of them. Of over 80,000 clones in the sample, roughly 86% were seen once. Sequenced sample: peripheral blood. The receptors here all came from a human donor in a cohort sampled during active COVID-19.

This chain uses TRBV7-9 with TRBJ1-1; D is unclear. The V end lost 1 base, the J end lost 0 bases, and 9 bases lay between the germline ends. There are 15 residues in the CDR3. Germline V gene data show CDR1 as SEHNR and CDR2 as FQNEAQ (reference sequence). DNA of the CDR3: TGTGCCAGCAGCTTAGTGAACAAAATGAACACTGAAGCTTTCTTT. This translates into CASSLVNKMNTEAFF.

The chain combines TRBV5-1 with TRBJ1-4; D remains ambiguous. Trimming took off 4 bases at V and 1 base at J, with 11 bases between the two ends. The germline CDR1 and CDR2 sequences are SGHRS and YFSETQ. The CDR3 sequence is 15 residues long. The CDR3 loop reads CASSIDGGTNEKLFF. The DNA of the CDR3 is TGCGCCAGCAGCATTGATGGCGGAACTAATGAAAAACTGTTTTTT.

The chain joins TRBV5-1 to TRBJ1-1; no clear D. This CDR3 spans 12 amino acids. The germline V gene encodes CDR1 SGHRS and CDR2 YFSETQ. Deletions cut 2 bases from V and 3 bases from J, with 5 bases between. The CDR3 nucleotides are TGCGCCAGCAGCTTACGGGACACTGAAGCTTTCTTT. It yields the protein CASSLRDTEAFF.

The chain links TRBV4-1 to TRBJ2-3, with TRBD1 as a possible D gene (6 bases). The CDR3 is made up of 15 amino acids. Between the trimmed V and J ends, which lost 5 bases and 5 bases, there was a span of 17 bases. Per the germline V gene, CDR1 is MGHRA and CDR2 is YSYEKL. CDR3 loop: CASSSRDIRGDTQYF. In nucleotides, the CDR3 is TGCGCCAGCAGCTCCCGGGACATCCGGGGAGATACGCAGTATTTT.

The chain couples TRBV2 to TRBJ2-2, with TRBD2 as a possible D gene (5 bases). Germline V CDR1 and CDR2: SNHLY, FYNNEI. The CDR3 is 12 residues long. V was pared by 4 bases and J by 5 bases, with 5 bases between. DNA for the CDR3: TGTGCCAGCAGTGGAGGGACCGGGGAGCTGTTTTTT. Its protein product is CASSGGTGELFF.

V and J are TRBV5-1 and TRBJ2-7; possibly TRBD1 for D (7 bases). The CDR3 consists of 17 residues. The germline V gene encodes CDR1 SGHRS and CDR2 YFSETQ. Trimming pared 0 bases from V and 3 bases from J, leaving 19 bases between. The CDR3 is CASSLAVFQGGNYEQYF. The DNA of the CDR3 is TGCGCCAGCAGCTTGGCTGTTTTCCAGGGGGGAAACTACGAGCAGTACTTC.

The chain has TRBV18 and TRBJ2-1; 7 bases agree with TRBD2. CDR3 size: 17 residues. Germline V gene lookup returns CDR1 KGHSH and CDR2 LQKENI. The J segment lost 0 bases and the V segment lost 4 bases, leaving 9 bases of the junction unmatched. CDR3 amino acids: CASSLTSALASYNEQFF. CDR3 DNA sequence: TGTGCCAGCTCACTTACTAGCGCTCTCGCCTCCTACAATGAGCAGTTCTTC.

CDR3 nucleotides: TGTGCCAGCAGCTCCGGACTAGCGGGAGTCGGTGATACGCAGTATTTT. This gives the protein CASSSGLAGVGDTQYF. This rearrangement joins TRBV7-3 to TRBJ2-3; 13 positions match TRBD2. With V trimmed by 4 bases and J by 6 bases, 7 bases remained unmatched. The CDR3 loop spans 16 amino acids. Germline-derived CDR1 and CDR2 are SGHTA and FQGTGA.

V gene TRBV28 combines with J gene TRBJ2-6; D possibly corresponds to TRBD1 (6 bases). This CDR3 is built from 17 residues. Trimming took 4 bases from V and 0 from J, leaving 13 bases between them. Germline values: CDR1 MDHEN, CDR2 SYDVKM. The CDR3 here is CASSSLDRNSGANVLTF. CDR3 in DNA: TGTGCCAGCAGTTCGTTGGACAGAAACTCTGGGGCCAACGTCCTGACTTTC.

V usage is TRBV19 and J usage is TRBJ2-7, with TRBD2 matching 13 bases. This CDR3 region has 13 residues. The V segment lost 5 bases and the J segment 7 bases; nucleotides outside the gene matches: 2. Germline CDR1 reads LNHDA; CDR2 reads SQIVND (reference sequence). CDR3 DNA: TGTGCCAGTAGTCCGGGACTAGCGGGGGAGCAGTACTTC. This codes for CASSPGLAGEQYF. The complete variable domain, with remaining parts taken from reference TRBV19 and TRBJ2-7, reads DGGITQSPKYLFRKEGQNVTLSCEQNLNHDAMYWYRQDPGQGLRLIYYSQIVNDFQKGDIAEGYSVSREKKESFPLTVTSAQKNPTAFYLCASSPGLAGEQYFGPGTRLTVT.